This T cell receptor (beta chain) was sequenced during a study of cytomegalovirus exposure and HLA in healthy donors. Germline loops: CDR1 SGDLS, CDR2 YYNGEE. CDR3 length: 22 amino acids. Between the trimmed V and J ends, which lost 0 bases and 0 bases, there was a span of 28 bases. Overall study results and limits: Analysis performed later showed TCR beta chains linked to HLA being more clonally expanded than equally common others.

Of note for this clone: What it recognizes is unknown.

Primers for the PCR totalled 60 Vbeta and 13 Jbeta. The repertoire was sequenced with immunoSEQ multiplex PCR; TCRdb's copy has only in-frame clones and lacks some. The sample carries 130,000 to 150,000 clones, about 80% recorded once. The TCR originated in a middle-aged man in good health and CMV-seropositive. Sequencing was performed on PBMCs. The V call is TRBV9, the J call TRBJ1-5, with a tentative D call TRBD1 (5 bases). CDR3 residues: CASSVEFFRSREIRGSNQPQHF. DNA of the CDR3: TGTGCCAGCAGCGTAGAATTCTTTCGGAGCAGGGAAATTAGAGGTAGCAATCAGCCCCAGCATTTT.